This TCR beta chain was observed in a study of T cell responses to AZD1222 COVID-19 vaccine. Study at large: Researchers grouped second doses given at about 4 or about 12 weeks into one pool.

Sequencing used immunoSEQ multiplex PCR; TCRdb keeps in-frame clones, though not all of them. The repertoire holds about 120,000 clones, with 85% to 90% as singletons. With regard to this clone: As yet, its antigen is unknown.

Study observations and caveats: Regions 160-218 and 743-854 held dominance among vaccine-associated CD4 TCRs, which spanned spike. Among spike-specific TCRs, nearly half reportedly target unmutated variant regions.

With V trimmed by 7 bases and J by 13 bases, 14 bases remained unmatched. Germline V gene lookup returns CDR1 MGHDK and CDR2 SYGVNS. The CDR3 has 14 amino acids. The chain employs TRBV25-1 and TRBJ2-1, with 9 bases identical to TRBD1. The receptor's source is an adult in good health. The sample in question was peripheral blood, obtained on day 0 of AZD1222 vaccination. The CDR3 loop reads CASNLREGQGRQFF. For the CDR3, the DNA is TGTGCCAGCAACTTAAGGGAGGGACAGGGACGTCAGTTCTTC.